These T cell receptor beta chains were read from a single sample in a study of blood T cell repertoires in COVID-19. Here immunoSEQ multiplex PCR was the method, and the copy in TCRdb shows in-frame clones only, minus some. Here the sample spans roughly 160,000 clones, 74% being singletons. The sequencing input was peripheral blood. These receptors all stem from a woman older than 75 with acute or convalescent COVID-19. The CDR3 runs from the conserved cysteine through the conserved F or W. A D gene is named only where the DNA matches it firmly. Clone size appears in some rows only: once, few, many, or a class for an expanded clone.

j_gene,d_gene,v_gene,abundance,CDR3nt,CDR3aa
TRBJ2-1,.,TRBV5-1,.,TGCGCCAGCAGCTTGGCCTTTGGGAGTGAGCAGTTCTTC,CASSLAFGSEQFF
TRBJ2-6,.,TRBV19,.,TGTGCCAGTAGTCAGACCGGACAGCCATTTTCTGGGGCCAACGTCCTGACTTTC,CASSQTGQPFSGANVLTF
TRBJ2-7,TRBD1,TRBV7-9,few,TGTGCCAGCAGCCCCCTTGTTAGGGACAGGGGTACCTACGAGCAGTACTTC,CASSPLVRDRGTYEQYF
TRBJ1-5,TRBD1,TRBV19,.,TGTGCCAGTAGTATTCCCACAGGGGGCTCTAATCAGCCCCAGCATTTT,CASSIPTGGSNQPQHF
TRBJ1-1,.,TRBV28,.,TGTGCCAGCAGTTTACCACCCGGGGGGATGAACACTGAAGCTTTCTTT,CASSLPPGGMNTEAFF
TRBJ2-2,.,TRBV5-4,.,TGTGCCAGCAGCTCCGACTCGGGGACCGGGGAGCTGTTTTTT,CASSSDSGTGELFF
TRBJ2-7,TRBD1,TRBV28,.,TGTGCCAGCAGTGGACAGGAGTTAGGCGAGCAGTACTTC,CASSGQELGEQYF
TRBJ1-1,.,TRBV28,.,TGTGCCAGCAGTTCCTCGACCCGACAGTTCTTT,CASSSSTRQFF
TRBJ2-1,.,TRBV7-2,.,TGTGCCAGCAGCACCCGACTAGGAGTTGAGCAGTTCTTC,CASSTRLGVEQFF
TRBJ2-7,TRBD1,TRBV5-4,few,TGTGCCAGCAGGCCAGGACTGACAGGGGATAGCTCCTACGAGCAGTACTTC,CASRPGLTGDSSYEQYF
TRBJ1-4,.,TRBV28,.,TGTGCCAGCAGTTTACCCCAGGACAGAGCAACTAATGAAAAACTGTTTTTT,CASSLPQDRATNEKLFF
TRBJ2-7,TRBD2,TRBV11-2,many,TGTGCCAGCAGGGGGCTAGCGGGAGACCGCTCCTACGAGCAGTACTTC,CASRGLAGDRSYEQYF
TRBJ2-5,TRBD2,TRBV2,.,TGTGCCAGCAGGATACTAGCGGGAGTCGCCAAGACCCAGTACTTC,CASRILAGVAKTQYF
TRBJ1-1,TRBD1,TRBV6-5,.,TGTGCCAGCAGTTATGGGACAGGGCAAGACACTGAAGCTTTCTTT,CASSYGTGQDTEAFF
TRBJ2-7,.,TRBV6-2/TRBV6-3,.,TGTGCCAGCAGTCGCGAACTGAACAGGGCTTACGAGCAGTACTTC,CASSRELNRAYEQYF
TRBJ2-3,.,TRBV28,.,TGTGCCAGCAGTTTACAACAGGGGGGGACAGATACGCAGTATTTT,CASSLQQGGTDTQYF
TRBJ2-1,.,TRBV11-2,few,TGTGCCAGCAGCTTATCCCCCGAGAACAATGAGCAGTTCTTC,CASSLSPENNEQFF
TRBJ2-3,TRBD2,TRBV7-9,.,TGTGCCAGCAGCAGCGGACTAGCGGGAGCGGGTGGTACGCAGTATTTT,CASSSGLAGAGGTQYF
TRBJ2-3,TRBD2,TRBV24-1,.,TGTGCCACCAGTGGCCCCAGACTAGCGGGAGGGCCATCAGATACGCAGTATTTT,CATSGPRLAGGPSDTQYF
TRBJ2-7,.,TRBV11-2,.,TGTGCCAGCAGCCTCGAGATCTCACGCTCCTACGAGCAGTACTTC,CASSLEISRSYEQYF
TRBJ2-3,TRBD2,TRBV6-2/TRBV6-3,.,TGTGCCAGCAGTCTCGGTCTAGCGGGAGAAGATACGCAGTATTTT,CASSLGLAGEDTQYF
TRBJ2-2,TRBD2,TRBV4-3,.,TGCGCCAGCAGCCAAACGGGACTAGCGGTCGGCACCGGGGAGCTGTTTTTT,CASSQTGLAVGTGELFF
TRBJ2-2,.,TRBV27,few,TGTGCCAGCAGTCATTGGCCGGAGAATTCGGGCACCGGGGAGCTGTTTTTT,CASSHWPENSGTGELFF
TRBJ2-2,TRBD1,TRBV28,.,TGTGCCAGCAGTTCAAATTCCGGGACAGCTTTGACCGGGGAGCTGTTTTTT,CASSSNSGTALTGELFF
TRBJ2-7,.,TRBV20-1,.,TGCAGTGCTAGTACGGGAAATTCCTACGAGCAGTACTTC,CSASTGNSYEQYF
TRBJ2-2,TRBD2,TRBV11-3,once,TGTGCCAGCAGCTCGGGGGGGGTCGACACCGGGGAGCTGTTTTTT,CASSSGGVDTGELFF
TRBJ2-5,.,TRBV11-2,.,TGTGCCAGCAGCTTAAACATCCAAGAGACCCAGTACTTC,CASSLNIQETQYF
TRBJ2-7,TRBD2,TRBV4-3,.,TGCGCCAGCAGCCAAGCGGCGGGAGCCTCCTACGAGCAGTACTTC,CASSQAAGASYEQYF
TRBJ2-4,.,TRBV7-2,.,TGTGCCAGCAGCTCCAGAGGAAACATTCAGTACTTC,CASSSRGNIQYF
TRBJ2-6,.,TRBV7-3,.,TGTGCCAGCAGCTCGAACAGGGTCTCTGGGGCCAACGTCCTGACTTTC,CASSSNRVSGANVLTF
TRBJ1-6,.,TRBV7-9,.,TGTGCCAGCAGCTTATTTGCCGCTGAGGATTCACCCCTCCACTTT,CASSLFAAEDSPLHF
TRBJ2-7,.,TRBV7-3,.,TGTGCCAGCAGCAAGCGAGGCGATTCCGAGCAGTACTTC,CASSKRGDSEQYF
TRBJ2-1,.,TRBV5-8,few,TGTGCCAGCAGCTGGGCGGGAGAGCAGTTCTTC,CASSWAGEQFF
TRBJ2-2,TRBD1,TRBV7-2,few,TGTGCCAGCGCCACCGGGACAGGCTCTGGGGAGCTGTTTTTT,CASATGTGSGELFF
TRBJ1-5,.,TRBV7-6,.,TGTGCCAGCAGCCCGCAGGAGGCACAGCCCCAGCATTTT,CASSPQEAQPQHF
TRBJ2-1,TRBD2,TRBV5-5,.,TGTGCCAGCAGCTTGAGCCCTAGCGGGGACAATGAGCAGTTCTTC,CASSLSPSGDNEQFF
TRBJ2-1,TRBD2,TRBV7-2,.,TGTGCCAGCAGCTTATCCGTAGCGGGAGACTACAATGAGCAGTTCTTC,CASSLSVAGDYNEQFF
TRBJ1-4,.,TRBV5-1,.,TGCGCCAGCAGCTTGCGGTCAGGAAATGAAAAACTGTTTTTT,CASSLRSGNEKLFF
TRBJ2-1,TRBD2,TRBV27,.,TGTGCCAGCAGTACCCGGACTAGCGGGAGGCGGGGGGGCTACAATGAGCAGTTCTTC,CASSTRTSGRRGGYNEQFF
TRBJ2-1,.,TRBV13,.,TGTGCCAGCAGGTCGGGAGTCTACAATGAGCAGTTCTTC,CASRSGVYNEQFF
TRBJ2-2,TRBD2,TRBV2,.,TGTGCCAGCATCAACACAGCGGGAGCGGCCCCCGGGGAGCTGTTTTTT,CASINTAGAAPGELFF
TRBJ2-5,TRBD2,TRBV19,.,TGTGCCAGTAGCCGGGGGGTCCGGGAGACCCAGTACTTC,CASSRGVRETQYF
TRBJ1-1,TRBD1,TRBV19,.,TGTGCCAGTAGTCCGCAGGGGGCAGTGAACACTGAAGCTTTCTTT,CASSPQGAVNTEAFF
TRBJ1-6,.,TRBV9,.,TGTGCCAGCAGCGTGTTGGGGACAACTAATTCACCCCTCCACTTT,CASSVLGTTNSPLHF
TRBJ2-3,TRBD2,TRBV18,few,TGTGCCAGCTCACCACCTCCTAGCGGGGGCACAGATACGCAGTATTTT,CASSPPPSGGTDTQYF
TRBJ2-1,TRBD2,TRBV7-8,.,TGTGCCAGCGGAGAGCGGGGATCCTACAATGAGCAGTTCTTC,CASGERGSYNEQFF
TRBJ1-2,.,TRBV6-5,.,TGTGCCAGCAGTTACTCAGGGGTGATGAGCTATGGCTACACCTTC,CASSYSGVMSYGYTF
TRBJ2-5,.,TRBV5-4,few,TGTGCCAGCAGCAGTACGGGGCAAGAGACCCAGTACTTC,CASSSTGQETQYF
TRBJ2-3,.,TRBV2,.,TGTGCCAGCAGCCCACGCCTGACAGGGCCAGGGGGGGATACGCAGTATTTT,CASSPRLTGPGGDTQYF
TRBJ2-3,TRBD1,TRBV5-1,.,TGCGCCAGCAGCTTGGGAGGGGACAGGGTGAATACGCAGTATTTT,CASSLGGDRVNTQYF
TRBJ2-1,.,TRBV2,.,TGTGCCAGCATCAATCTCGGGGAGCGGCCTTCTATAATCTTC,CASINLGERPSIIF
TRBJ2-3,TRBD2,TRBV28,.,TGTGCCAGCAGCTCGGGACTAGCGGGAGTTTCGGATACGCAGTATTTT,CASSSGLAGVSDTQYF
TRBJ2-7,.,TRBV7-9,few,TGTGCCAGCAGCCCCGCACCCGGGTACGAGCAGTACTTC,CASSPAPGYEQYF
TRBJ2-2,TRBD2,TRBV2,.,TGTGCCAGCAGTGGAGCGGGAGGGAACACCGGGGAGCTGTTTTTT,CASSGAGGNTGELFF
TRBJ1-5,TRBD1,TRBV9,.,TGTGCCAGCAGCAACCGGGACAGCCATCGGCCCCAGCATTTT,CASSNRDSHRPQHF
TRBJ1-1,TRBD1,TRBV27,few,TGTGCCAGCAGTCCCCAAAAAGGGACAGTGAACACTGAAGCTTTCTTT,CASSPQKGTVNTEAFF
TRBJ1-1,.,TRBV5-1,few,TGCGCCAGCAGCTTGCAGCGGGACGCTGAAGCTTTCTTT,CASSLQRDAEAFF
TRBJ2-7,.,TRBV30,.,TGTGCCTGGAGTGTACTCGCCACCTCTCGGGAGCAGTACTTC,CAWSVLATSREQYF
TRBJ2-3,TRBD2,TRBV5-1,.,TGCGCCAGCAGCTTGGATGCTAGCGGAGGCACAGATACGCAGTATTTT,CASSLDASGGTDTQYF
TRBJ2-1,TRBD2,TRBV2,.,TGTGCCGGCGGGACACTAGCGGAGGATGAGCAGTTCTTC,CAGGTLAEDEQFF